Reported below is one TCR beta chain. The sample comes from a study of shared clonotypes between healthy human individuals. Deep-level running was used for the assay. Replicate PCRs from sorted subsets contained roughly 200 ng DNA, which is roughly 30,000 T cell genomes. Produced via immunoSEQ multiplex PCR; TCRdb's table is partial and in-frame only. The data contain hundreds of thousands of clones, about three quarters of them singletons. The sequence was obtained from a woman in her twenties or thirties in good health. Material: memory CD4+ T cells sorted from blood. As for subset: CD45RA-negative fraction.

CDR3 nucleotides: TGCAGCGTGGACTCGGGGACATCCTACAATGAGCAGTTCTTC. Translated, it gives CSVDSGTSYNEQFF. The chain uses TRBV29-1 and TRBJ2-1, with TRBD1 as a possible D gene (6 bases). Trimming left V 6 bases short and J 1 base short, with 13 bases between. The germline V gene has CDR1 SQVTM and CDR2 ANQGSEA. The CDR3 runs to 14 residues.